Ten or more counts support the clone carrying this T cell receptor beta chain. These data originate in a study of Graves' ophthalmopathy and Graves' hyperthyroidism. RNA served as the template for amplifying TCR beta CDR3 regions. RT-PCR was first run with HTBI primers, then multiplex PCR in a second round. TCRdb re-derived calls from the multiplex PCR reads in MiXCR, one entry per CDR3 protein. This sample has hundreds of thousands of distinct CDR3 sequences, with around 40% found just once. What was sequenced was peripheral blood. The sequence derives from an adult man with Graves' ophthalmopathy.

The CDR3 region is CASSGSGAEKLFF. The DNA of the CDR3 is TGTGCCAGCTCAGGGTCGGGGGCCGAAAAACTGTTTTTT. V gene TRBV2 combines with J gene TRBJ1-4; maybe TRBD1 (6 bases). V lost 8 bases, J lost 8 bases, and 15 bases lay in between. CDR3 size: 13 residues. Looked up from germline, CDR1 is SNHLY and CDR2 is FYNNEI.